Listed below are T cell receptor beta chains from one sample, sequenced in a study of blood T cell repertoires in COVID-19. Some clones are missing from TCRdb's copy, which holds only in-frame ones; the method was immunoSEQ multiplex PCR. The table shows 40,000 to 55,000 clones, with around 80% occurring only once. Sequencing used peripheral blood. These TCRs come from a man aged 40-49 years with acute or convalescent COVID-19. The CDR3 runs from the conserved cysteine through the conserved F or W. The D gene is left open where the match is weak. Rows give clone size only sometimes, using once, few, many, or a class for an expanded clone.

V,size,D,J,DNA,CDR3
TRBV20-1,-,-,TRBJ1-2,TGCAGTGCTCCCGGGGAAGGTGGCTACACCTTC,CSAPGEGGYTF
TRBV3-1/TRBV3-2,-,TRBD1,TRBJ1-1,TGTGCCAGCAGCCACCCAGTGGGACAAGGACAGGGGGCTGAAGCTTTCTTT,CASSHPVGQGQGAEAFF
TRBV4-1,-,-,TRBJ1-5,TGCGCCAGCAGCCAAGATTCGAGGGATCAGCCCCAGCATTTT,CASSQDSRDQPQHF
TRBV5-1,-,-,TRBJ2-1,TGCGCCAGCAGGAGAGCGGCGGTATCCTACAATGAGCAGTTCTTC,CASRRAAVSYNEQFF
TRBV6-5,-,-,TRBJ1-1,TGTGCCAGCAGTACTAACCGCCTTCGTGAAGCTTTCTTT,CASSTNRLREAFF
TRBV19,few,TRBD1,TRBJ1-1,TGTGCCAGTAGTGACAGGGGGACTGAAGCTTTCTTT,CASSDRGTEAFF
TRBV5-5,-,-,TRBJ2-7,TGTGCCAGCAGCCCTAGTCGATCCTACGAGCAGTACTTC,CASSPSRSYEQYF
TRBV5-1,-,TRBD2,TRBJ2-1,TGCGCCAGCAGCTTGGCGGCGGGGGGGCTCGGCAATGAGCAGTTCTTC,CASSLAAGGLGNEQFF
TRBV19,-,TRBD1,TRBJ1-5,TGTGCCAGTAGTTTAACCCCGGACAGGGGGGGGTATAGCAATCAGCCCCAGCATTTT,CASSLTPDRGGYSNQPQHF
TRBV19,-,-,TRBJ1-4,TGTGCCAGTAGTTTGGGACTCGCGGGGAGAGAAAAACTGTTTTTT,CASSLGLAGREKLFF
TRBV9,-,-,TRBJ2-5,TGTGCCAGCAGCGTAGCTTCGTCTAGCCGTTTCCAAGAGACCCAGTACTTC,CASSVASSSRFQETQYF
TRBV5-1,-,-,TRBJ2-6,TGCGCCAGCCGACCCGAAGGACTCTCTGGGGCCAACGTCCTGACTTTC,CASRPEGLSGANVLTF
TRBV2,-,-,TRBJ2-2,TGTGCCAGCGGAATCAGGGGAGATTTTGGGGAGCTGTTTTTT,CASGIRGDFGELFF
TRBV6-5,-,TRBD1,TRBJ1-2,TGTGCCAGCAGTTACGGACAGGGGGCTCCCTATGGCTACACCTTC,CASSYGQGAPYGYTF
TRBV7-2,once,-,TRBJ1-2,TGTGCCAGCAGCTTAGAACTTTACTATGGCTACACCTTC,CASSLELYYGYTF
TRBV20-1,-,TRBD1,TRBJ1-5,TGCAGTGCGAGTCCGACAGGGGTTGACAATCAGCCCCAGCATTTT,CSASPTGVDNQPQHF
TRBV5-1,-,TRBD1,TRBJ2-5,TGCGCCAGCAGCTCTGGACAGGCCCTAGGAGAGACCCAGTACTTC,CASSSGQALGETQYF